Below are 23 T cell receptor beta chains sequenced from a single sample in a study of T cells after yellow fever vaccination. TCRdb reprocessed the 5' RACE reads with MiXCR, giving one entry per CDR3 protein. The sample carries roughly 94,000 distinct CDR3 sequences, about 8.2% recorded once. Here the sequenced sample was CD8+ T cells not binding an NS4B(214-222) dextramer, sorted from PBMCs, taken roughly 15 days after the first yellow fever vaccination. Source of these receptors: a man aged 18 to 30 who received the YFV17D yellow fever vaccine.

The V call is TRBV20-1, the J call TRBJ2-2; D is possibly TRBD1 or TRBD2 (5 bases each). CDR3 length equals 17 residues. Germline V gene lookup returns CDR1 DFQATT and CDR2 SNEGSKA (reference sequence). The germline V and J ends were trimmed by 1 base and 3 bases, with 18 bases remaining between them. For the CDR3, the DNA is TGCAGTGCTAGAGCCCCGGGACCCTCCTCTTACACCGGGGAGCTGTTTTTT. Its protein product is CSARAPGPSSYTGELFF.

The rearrangement links TRBV12-3 or TRBV12-4 to TRBJ2-3; D call uncertain. The CDR3 loop spans 12 amino acids. V dropped 3 bases and J dropped 4 bases, with 5 bases sitting between them. The CDR3, as DNA: TGTGCCAGCAGTTTCAGTCCAGATACGCAGTATTTT. Encoded protein: CASSFSPDTQYF.

V usage is TRBV4-1 and J usage is TRBJ1-1, with D hard to call. The CDR3 spans 13 residues. Germline V gene lookup returns CDR1 MGHRA and CDR2 YSYEKL. V was shortened by 1 base and J by 10 bases, with 13 bases between the two germline ends. The DNA for the CDR3 is TGCGCCAGCAGCCAAGTCCCCGGAAATCCAGCTTTCTTT. Translation gives CASSQVPGNPAFF.

This clonotype was recorded a few times. The chain is built from TRBV7-3 and TRBJ2-5, with TRBD2 matching over 7 bases. There are 15 residues in the CDR3. CDR1 and CDR2 from the germline V gene are SGHTA and FQGTGA. J was trimmed by 2 bases and V by 4 bases; bases with no gene match: 7. The CDR3 is CASSSAGADQETQYF. In DNA form, the CDR3 reads TGTGCCAGCAGCTCCGCGGGAGCGGATCAAGAGACCCAGTACTTC.

This clonotype was seen a few times. This chain uses TRBV6-8 with TRBJ2-1; 9 nucleotides agree with TRBD1. Germline CDR1 reads MNHGY; CDR2 reads SAAAGT. This CDR3 region has 16 residues. With V trimmed by 5 bases and J by 5 bases, 10 bases remained unmatched. CDR3 in amino acids: CASSPNDRGTNNEQFF. CDR3 bases: TGTGCCAGCAGTCCAAACGACAGGGGGACTAACAATGAGCAGTTCTTC.

This clonotype turned up a few times. The chain recombines TRBV6-5 with TRBJ2-1; D tentatively reads TRBD1 or TRBD2 (5 bases each). V lost 0 bases and J 4 bases, leaving 13 bases between the germline ends. The CDR3 totals 16 residues. Germline V gives CDR1 MNHEY, CDR2 SVGAGI. The CDR3 DNA sequence: TGTGCCAGCAGTTACTCCCCGAGGGCAGGGTACAATGAGCAGTTCTTC. This translates into CASSYSPRAGYNEQFF.

The rearrangement uses TRBV19 and TRBJ2-7; 9 nucleotides align to TRBD1. V lost 5 bases to trimming and J lost 3 bases; unmatched junction nucleotides: 8. The CDR3 contains 15 residues. Germline V gives CDR1 LNHDA, CDR2 SQIVND (reference sequence). The DNA for the CDR3 is TGTGCCAGTAGTGAAGGCGGGACAGGGCACTACGAGCAGTACTTC. Protein sequence: CASSEGGTGHYEQYF. Variable domain in full (rest from reference TRBV19 and TRBJ2-7): DGGITQSPKYLFRKEGQNVTLSCEQNLNHDAMYWYRQDPGQGLRLIYYSQIVNDFQKGDIAEGYSVSREKKESFPLTVTSAQKNPTAFYLCASSEGGTGHYEQYFGPGTRLTVT.

This clonotype has only a few counts. The chain couples TRBV5-6 to TRBJ1-2; D is unresolved. V was pared by 0 bases and J by 6 bases, with 12 bases between. The CDR3 runs 14 residues. CDR1 and CDR2 (germline): SGHDT, YYEEEE. As DNA, the CDR3 is TGTGCCAGCAGCTTGGGGGCCTTAATGGATGGCTACACCTTC. Translated, it gives CASSLGALMDGYTF.

The chain carries TRBV5-1 and TRBJ2-2, with a tentative D call TRBD1 (5 bases). The CDR3 runs to 16 residues. CDR1 and CDR2 from the germline V gene are SGHRS and YFSETQ. Trimming left V 2 bases short and J 1 base short, with 12 bases between. CDR3 amino acids: CASSFQVQGNTGELFF. The CDR3 nucleotides read TGCGCCAGCAGCTTTCAAGTTCAGGGGAACACCGGGGAGCTGTTTTTT.

Only a few counts were recorded for this clonotype. The chain recombines TRBV12-3 or TRBV12-4 with TRBJ2-7; weak D call: TRBD1 (6 bases). V lost 4 bases and J lost 4, with 14 bases in between. CDR3 length: 14 residues. In DNA, the CDR3 is TGTGCCAGCAGTTGGGCGGGCACAGGGTACGAGCAGTACGTC. Amino acid sequence: CASSWAGTGYEQYV.

The chain joins TRBV5-1 to TRBJ2-1; D is possibly TRBD1 (6 bases). Germline V CDR1 and CDR2: SGHRS, YFSETQ. This CDR3 has 15 residues. Trimming stripped 0 bases from V and 3 bases from J, with 10 bases between. The DNA of the CDR3 is TGCGCCAGCAGCTTGGCAGGGGACGACTACAATGAGCAGTTCTTC. This codes for CASSLAGDDYNEQFF.

This clonotype was observed a few times. The chain couples TRBV5-6 to TRBJ2-7; TRBD2 matches 14 bases. V gave up 5 bases and J gave up 3 bases; unmatched junction bases: 10. The V gene's germline CDR1 is SGHDT and CDR2 YYEEEE. This CDR3 has 17 residues. The CDR3 spells CASSTGTSGGWIYEQYF. The CDR3 region has the DNA TGTGCCAGCAGTACCGGGACTAGCGGGGGCTGGATCTACGAGCAGTACTTC. The whole variable domain, filled in from reference TRBV5-6 and TRBJ2-7, reads DAGVTQSPTHLIKTRGQQVTLRCSPKSGHDTVSWYQQALGQGPQFIFQYYEEEERQRGNFPDRFSGHQFPNYSSELNVNALLLGDSALYLCASSTGTSGGWIYEQYFGPGTRLTVT.

This clonotype was counted at least ten times. Written as DNA, the CDR3 is TGCAGTGCTAGTGGGACAGGGGGCACTGAGCAGTTCTTC. Translating it yields CSASGTGGTEQFF. V usage is TRBV20-1 and J usage is TRBJ2-1; TRBD1 matches 12 bases. V gave up 3 bases and J gave up 9 bases; unmatched junction bases: 3. This CDR3 is built from 13 residues. Germline assignment: CDR1 DFQATT and CDR2 SNEGSKA (reference sequence).

The chain combines TRBV12-3 or TRBV12-4 with TRBJ1-5, with TRBD1 matching 9 bases. The V gene end was trimmed by 3 bases and the J gene end by 5 bases; junction bases not matched to a gene: 5. This CDR3 contains 15 residues. The CDR3 loop reads CASSFGTGLYQPQHF. The DNA of the CDR3 is TGTGCCAGCAGTTTCGGGACAGGGTTGTATCAGCCCCAGCATTTT.

This clonotype occurred a few times. The chain uses TRBV5-6 and TRBJ2-3; maybe TRBD1 (5 bases). V was shortened by 2 bases and J by 2 bases, with 12 bases between the two germline ends. In germline, CDR1 is SGHDT, CDR2 YYEEEE. This CDR3 is built from 15 residues. The CDR3 DNA is TGTGCCAGCAGCTTCTCGACAGCCTACACAGATACGCAGTATTTT. Translating gives CASSFSTAYTDTQYF.

This clonotype was observed a handful of times. CDR3 region: CASSQVAGGYNEQFF. For the CDR3, the DNA is TGCGCCAGCAGCCAAGTAGCGGGGGGCTACAATGAGCAGTTCTTC. V and J are TRBV4-3 and TRBJ2-1; 10 bases map to TRBD2. Germline V gene sequence: CDR1 LGHNA, CDR2 YSLEER. This CDR3 comprises 15 residues. The V and J ends lost 1 base and 3 bases, in that order; junction bases with no gene match: 0.

This clonotype was observed a handful of times. The rearrangement links TRBV11-2 to TRBJ2-3; D is unresolved. The CDR3 covers 13 residues. The V gene's germline CDR1 is SGHAT and CDR2 FQNNGV. V was clipped by 3 bases and J by 4 bases, with 8 bases between them. CDR3 loop: CASSFPRADTQYF. As DNA, the CDR3 is TGTGCCAGCAGCTTCCCCCGGGCAGATACGCAGTATTTT.

This clonotype turned up a few times. The chain recombines TRBV5-5 with TRBJ2-7, with unresolved D. The CDR3 runs 14 residues. Germline CDR1 is SGHKS and CDR2 is YYEKEE (reference sequence). Trimming pared 0 bases from V and 0 bases from J, leaving 7 bases between. The chain's CDR3 is CASSLGGPSYEQYF. CDR3 coding DNA: TGTGCCAGCAGCTTGGGTGGCCCCTCCTACGAGCAGTACTTC.

A few counts support this clonotype. The chain has TRBV6-4 and TRBJ2-1; 8 nucleotides match TRBD2. V dropped 0 bases and J dropped 7; count of bases not matched to a gene: 8. Germline assignment: CDR1 MRHNA and CDR2 SNTAGT. The CDR3 consists of 16 residues. CDR3 coding DNA: TGTGCCAGCAGTGACTCGCAGCGGGGGACTTCTAATGAGCAGTTCTTC. This sequence encodes CASSDSQRGTSNEQFF.

V usage is TRBV6-2 or TRBV6-3 and J usage is TRBJ2-3; D may match TRBD1 or TRBD2 (5 bases each). The germline V gene has CDR1 MNHEY and CDR2 SVGEGT. Between the trimmed V and J ends, which lost 6 bases and 1 base, there was a span of 20 bases. This CDR3 is built from 17 residues. CDR3 residues: CASSRGWGQGGTDTQYF. The DNA for the CDR3 is TGTGCCAGCAGCCGTGGCTGGGGCCAGGGAGGCACAGATACGCAGTATTTT.

The table lists this clonotype with a few counts. V and J are TRBV4-3 and TRBJ2-1, with D perhaps being TRBD1 or TRBD2 (5 bases each). V shed 4 bases and J shed 1 base, with 11 bases lying between them. The V gene's germline CDR1 is LGHNA and CDR2 YSLEER. This CDR3 has 15 residues. In DNA form, the CDR3 reads TGCGCCAGCAGCCCTGGGACGCCATCCTACAATGAGCAGTTCTTC. This sequence encodes CASSPGTPSYNEQFF.

This clonotype was observed a few times. The gene calls are TRBV24-1 and TRBJ2-1; no reliable D call. Trimming left V 4 bases short and J 1 base short, with 13 bases between. The CDR3 loop spans 16 amino acids. Germline CDR1 is KGHDR and CDR2 is SFDVKD. CDR3 coding DNA: TGTGCCACCAGTGACCCCACGACGGTATCCTACAATGAGCAGTTCTTC. As protein: CATSDPTTVSYNEQFF.

The chain combines TRBV12-3 or TRBV12-4 with TRBJ1-2, with D hard to call. The CDR3 covers 12 residues. Trimming removed 6 bases at V and 2 bases at J, with 7 bases between. In DNA, the CDR3 is TGTGCCAGCAGATCCGGGAACTATGGCTACACCTTC. It yields the protein CASRSGNYGYTF.